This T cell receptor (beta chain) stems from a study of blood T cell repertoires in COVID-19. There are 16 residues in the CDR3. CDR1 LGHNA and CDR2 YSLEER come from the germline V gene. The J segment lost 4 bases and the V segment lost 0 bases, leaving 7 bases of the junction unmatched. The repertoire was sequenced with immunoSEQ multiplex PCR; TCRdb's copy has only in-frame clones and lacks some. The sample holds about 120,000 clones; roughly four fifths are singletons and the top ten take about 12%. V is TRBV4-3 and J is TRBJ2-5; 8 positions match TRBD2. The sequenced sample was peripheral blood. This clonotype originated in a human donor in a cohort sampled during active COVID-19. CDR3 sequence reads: CASSQDRTGGGETQYF. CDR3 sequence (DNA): TGCGCCAGCAGCCAAGATAGGACGGGGGGGGGAGAGACCCAGTACTTC.